This T cell receptor (beta chain) derives from a study of cytomegalovirus exposure and HLA in healthy donors. About this clone itself: Its antigen is unknown.

It was with 60 Vbeta and 13 Jbeta primers that the PCR ran. Repertoires were generated with immunoSEQ multiplex PCR, while TCRdb's copy carries only in-frame clones and drops some. Seen here are approximately 97,000 clones, roughly 80% observed once, and the top ten hold 2.6%. Study-level findings and limits: Some TCR beta chains (roughly 160 of them) were listed as cytomegalovirus-associated. In a later analysis, at a false discovery rate of 0.05, 17,000 or so TCR beta sequences were associated with HLA alleles.

Donors were ostensibly healthy at sampling, although undocumented immune exposures were probable. Deletions cut 5 bases from V and 8 bases from J, with 16 bases between. CDR3 length: 15 amino acids. CDR1 and CDR2 from the germline V gene are SGHTA and FQGTGA. The V gene is TRBV7-3, the J gene TRBJ1-6; possibly TRBD1 for D (5 bases). Source material: PBMCs. The origin of this receptor is a man aged 35 to 55 in good health and CMV-seronegative. CDR3 coding DNA: TGTGCCAGCAGCGCAAACACAGGCCCCTATTCACCCCTCCACTTT. Translation gives CASSANTGPYSPLHF.